This TCR beta chain was identified during a study of cytomegalovirus exposure and HLA in healthy donors (dated by TCRdb to 2016 to 2017). As for the study more broadly: According to an earlier analysis of several hundred of the donors, some 180 million T cells yielded some 110 million unique TCR beta sequences and 276 Gb of sequence data. An early release that covered around 590 HLA-typed donors contained approximately 300 gigabases of sequencing data and roughly 84 million unique TCR sequences. Among the roughly 400 genotyped donors, around 79% belonged to the genetic ancestry cluster associated with self-reported Caucasian donors. The study was designed to test whether signatures of past pathogen exposure could be identified by cataloging public T cell receptors. Using immunosequencing, the study profiled T cell repertoires from fewer than 700 subjects and related those repertoires to cytomegalovirus serostatus. In addition to the first cohort of 666 subjects, a separate validation cohort of over 90 different subjects was used. To predict cytomegalovirus infection status, the study brought together high-throughput TCR immunosequencing, statistical association of individual TCRs with disease status, and machine learning. A later analysis re-analyzed previously published TCR beta repertoires from 666 donors and added high-resolution HLA genotyping to study TCR occurrence patterns. In the later analysis, no new phenotypic data were used to find candidate immune exposures; instead, reliance was placed on TCR beta sequences and their occurrence across donors. In an earlier analysis of over 550 of the donors, high-throughput TCR beta sequencing was used to judge whether each TCR beta V gene segment behaved as functional or pseudogenic. Donor age, sex, ethnicity and CMV serostatus were compiled alongside the repertoire data. In a later genetic analysis, genome-wide SNP genotypes for about 55% of the 666 donors were used, and that subset was treated as a discovery cohort. Every repertoire in the discovery cohort had been generated on one and the same sequencing platform. Class I and class II HLA loci were covered by the typing at four-digit resolution. Typing coverage differed by locus: A, B, C, DRB1 and DQB1 were typed in roughly 620-630 donors, DQA1 in about 500, DPA1 in 600 to 610, and DPB1 in about 450. Roughly 5 DR-DQ haplotypes were handled as single units for association and clustering, since linkage in the cohort was strong. Across 300 to 500 genotyped donors of the cohort, an average of approximately 240,000 unique TCR beta nucleotide sequences per donor were sequenced, and approximately 17% of those sequences were non-productive. Broader findings and caveats from the paper: Immune exposure information for the cohort was limited to CMV serostatus. Because some donors lacked HLA typing at each locus, the association tests relied only on the typed subset. An association between a missense DCLRE1C variant and V-gene and J-gene trimming of TCR beta chains was found in a later genetic analysis and replicated in an independent cohort. Most CMV-associated TCR beta chains appeared to be HLA-restricted in a later analysis, and the HLA associations seemed to be driven largely by CMV exposure. A later analysis reported that several top co-occurrence clusters appeared linked to parvovirus B19, influenza, CMV and Epstein-Barr virus. A few of the identified cytomegalovirus-associated TCR beta chains were confirmed in vitro to be specific for cytomegalovirus antigens. While some public TCRs were present in many individuals, most TCR sequences turned up only very rarely across donors. Cytomegalovirus status was reported to be diagnosed by the classifier with high specificity and sensitivity in both the original and validation cohorts. Roughly uniform sequencing depth across donors was assumed in presence/absence analyses, although this assumption may not hold. According to a later analysis, TCR association rates differed among HLA loci, with DRB1 alleles showing the most associated TCRs and HLA-C alleles showing the fewest. Linkage disequilibrium might explain the correlated functional status among segregating V segments, but an unknown experimental factor could not be excluded. The earlier analysis of about 600 of the donors excluded fewer than 20 rarely observed V segments, including chromosome 9 orphons, because counts were too low. The authors suggested that the approach could potentially be extended to other disease states and immunological phenotypes. The cohort was sequenced for TCR beta chains only, and without alpha or paired-chain data the features that could be detected were limited. Assigning TCR associations to individual alleles was difficult when HLA alleles, especially DR and DQ, strongly co-occurred. The study listed 170 or so TCR beta chains as associated with cytomegalovirus. A cluster of highly shared sequence variants was judged likely to represent a technical artifact of the sequencing pipeline. Specific HLA alleles were associated with 16,951 TCR beta sequences at a false discovery rate of 0.05 in a later analysis. Compared with the approximately 600-donor mean, donors in an Asian-associated ancestry cluster had fewer N-insertions in productive TCRs, according to a later genetic analysis. In a later analysis, HLA-associated TCR beta chains showed more clonal expansion and lower generation probabilities than non-associated chains that were equally common. A further reported finding was that TCR beta sequences accurately predicted the HLA-A and HLA-B alleles for most subjects in the first cohort. Some IMGT-functional V segments, including TRBV6-2 and TRBV6-3, could not be distinguished by the 87-base-pair reads and were therefore excluded. In an earlier analysis of a few hundred of the donors, most TCR beta V segments were observed in productive rearrangements about 90% or about 30% of the time, broadly matching IMGT annotations.

The cohort consisted of more than 650 healthy bone marrow donors. Cohort members were all nominally healthy when sampled, although unrecorded immune exposures were likely present. The donor was CMV seronegative and belonged to the group of over 350 seronegative cohort members. Every donor gave a peripheral blood sample, and the peripheral blood mononuclear cells from that sample were used for TCR beta sequencing. Genomic DNA extraction from the blood cell samples was performed with the Qiagen DNeasy Blood Extraction Kit. CDR1 and CDR2, looked up from the germline V gene (reference sequence), are MNHEY and SMNVEV. From its cysteine to its phenylalanine, the CDR3 spans 17 amino acids. Only CDR3 DNA is held: 51 bases, read in frame from base 1. Between the V and J ends, shortened by 8 bases and 3 bases respectively, the junction contains 23 bases. With regard to this clone: Its antigen remains undetermined. Base qualities are missing; no much larger clone stands one base away.

Libraries came from the immunoSEQ multiplex PCR assay. A mixture of 60 forward primers for TCR Vbeta segments and 13 reverse primers for TCR Jbeta segments was used in the multiplex PCR. A multiplex PCR assay on genomic DNA amplified the CDR3 region of rearranged TCR beta genes. The amplified TCR beta libraries were sequenced on the Illumina HiSeq System as 87-base-pair reads. The study's processing was this. A later analysis tallied around 82 million unique TCR beta chains across the approximately 670 repertoires, and around 12 million of those chains were shared by two or more donors. To remove PCR and sequencing errors, raw reads were error-corrected and collapsed into unique sequences using a nearest-neighbor algorithm that merged closely related sequences. To assign V, D and J gene segments, CDR3 sequences were aligned to IMGT reference sequences. For a sequence to be retained, a match of at least six nucleotides to both a V gene segment and a J gene segment was required. A rearrangement counted as productive if the CDR3 had no stop codons and remained in frame with V and J, and every other rearrangement counted as non-productive. Following IMGT convention, CDR3 was defined as the stretch from the second conserved V-encoded cysteine up to the conserved J-encoded phenylalanine. Sequences without an unambiguous match to a single V gene segment were excluded from the earlier analysis of 450 to 650 of the donors. An earlier analysis of some 610 of the donors called V segments functional above 56.7% productive rearrangements and segregating when the between-donor standard deviation exceeded 5%. A statistical classification framework was built for diagnosing cytomegalovirus status from the catalog of TCR beta chain sequences. In a later analysis, TCR nucleotide sequences were compared against IMGT/GENE-DB human TR gene sequences so that V and J genes could be assigned. A later analysis assigned CDR3 sequences and most-parsimonious VDJ recombination scenarios with the TCRdist pipeline. In a later analysis, every TCR beta chain was defined by the combination of its CDR3 amino acid sequence and its V-gene family, and reads without a unique V-gene family were dropped. As a way to deal with suspected cross-contamination and a sequencing artifact, a later analysis dropped 640 or so nucleotide sequences that were highly shared and had low generation probability. In a later analysis, a clonal expansion index for each public chain was calculated from normalized within-repertoire ranks of inferred template counts. In a later analysis, generation probabilities were computed using a VDJ recombination model fitted to out-of-frame rearrangements, and the results were checked against IGoR. In a later analysis, hypergeometric tests were used to score TCR-TCR, TCR-HLA and TCR-CMV co-occurrence, with a repertoire-size bias correction applied to TCR pairs. A later analysis estimated false discovery rates by permuting HLA or CMV assignments 20 times. A later analysis grouped co-occurring TCRs with DBSCAN, adding TCRdist sequence similarity when clustering within HLA-allele-positive subsets. Co-occurrence clustering excluded repertoires with fewer than 30,000 or more than 120,000 public chains, plus five with anomalous nucleotide sharing. TCRdb mirrors the immuneACCESS table, restricted to in-frame sequences. Some clones are absent from its copies; in checked studies, under half trace to an unresolved V gene, and the reason for the others is unknown. D and trimming come from the DNA, and the V and J calls and clone size come from that table. For this sample there are roughly 89,000 clones; around 81% appear just once. Approximately 2% of the sample lies in the top ten.

The receptor chain draws on TRBV27 and TRBJ2-1, and TRBD2 may be the D gene, going by 5 matching bases. This sequence originates from a man younger than 35 in good health and CMV-seronegative. Sequenced material: PBMCs. The sequenced DNA: TGTGCCAGCTCCTCCTACATGGGAGCTGCCCTCTACAATGAGCAGTTCTTC. Protein translation: CASSSYMGAALYNEQFF.